The clone carrying this T cell receptor (beta chain) was observed a few times. The antigen is not known. The CDR3 totals 15 residues. The V end lost 0 bases, the J end lost 5 bases, and 10 bases lay between the germline ends. Per the germline V gene, CDR1 is SEHNR and CDR2 is FQNEAQ (reference sequence). Sorting based on CD45RO/CCR7/CD25/CD127/CD95/CD27 separated CD4+ naive, central memory, regulatory and stem cell-like memory cells. The data are from a study of beta chain features in type 1 diabetes. Expressed TCRB transcripts were sequenced, since all the RNA that had been isolated was reverse transcribed. The protocol was immunoSEQ multiplex PCR, while the TCRdb copy is restricted to in-frame clones and leaves out a portion. The repertoire holds some 47,000 clones, with around 45% as singletons. Overall study findings and caveats: Type 1 diabetes patients had moderately but significantly shorter TCRB CDR3s in all four CD4+ subsets.

This TCR came from a man aged 30 to 45 with type 1 diabetes. The chain is built from TRBV7-9 and TRBJ2-2; a possible D gene is TRBD2 (5 bases). The sequenced material came from stem cell memory CD4+ T cells from blood. CDR3 sequence: CASSLARGGTGELFF. Here the CDR3 DNA reads TGTGCCAGCAGCTTAGCGAGAGGCGGGACCGGGGAGCTGTTTTTT. Full variable domain (rest looked up from reference TRBV7-9 and TRBJ2-2): DTGVSQNPRHKITKRGQNVTFRCDPISEHNRLYWYRQTLGQGPEFLTYFQNEAQLEKSRLLSDRFSAERPKGSFSTLEIQRTEQGDSAMYLCASSLARGGTGELFFGEGSRLTVL.